The 12 T cell receptor beta chains below were found in one sample sequenced in a study of control samples from healthy donors and cancer patients (TCRdb year 2020). Library preparation used the immunoSEQ multiplex PCR assay. What TCRdb holds here is the immuneACCESS table cut down to in-frame rearrangements. Part of the clones is not present; checked against another copy, under half of the missing clones reflect an unresolved V gene, and the others are unexplained. Here the sample has about 110,000 clones; 80% to 90% occur a single time. The top ten clonotypes cover around 17% of the sample. Sample: blood. These receptors came from a woman aged 45-59 years in good health.

The rearrangement uses TRBV19 and TRBJ1-1, with 8 nucleotides matching TRBD1. Germline lookup yields CDR1 LNHDA and CDR2 SQIVND (reference sequence). Unmatched junction bases numbered 7, after V lost 2 bases and J lost 5 bases. This CDR3 has 15 amino acids. The CDR3 DNA is TGTGCCAGTAGTATATCCAGGGGGCGCGGGACTGAAGCTTTCTTT. Translated: CASSISRGRGTEAFF.

The CDR3 coding sequence is TGTGCCAGCAGCCAAGCGGGTGCTAGCACAGATACGCAGTATTTT. Its protein product is CASSQAGASTDTQYF. This sequence joins TRBV6-5 and TRBJ2-3, with TRBD2 as a possible D gene (6 bases). This CDR3 has 15 residues. Between the trimmed V and J ends, which lost 6 bases and 0 bases, there was a span of 13 bases. CDR1 is MNHEY, CDR2 SVGAGI, per germline.

The gene calls are TRBV7-2 and TRBJ2-5; 7 bases are shared with TRBD2. V lost 0 bases to trimming and J lost 4 bases; unmatched junction nucleotides: 5. Germline lookup yields CDR1 SGHTA and CDR2 FQGNSA. The CDR3 has 15 amino acids. CDR3 loop: CASSLAERDGETQYF. CDR3 nucleotide sequence: TGTGCCAGCAGCTTAGCTGAGCGGGATGGAGAGACCCAGTACTTC.

The chain has TRBV5-6 and TRBJ2-3; D might be TRBD1 or TRBD2, each matching 7 bases. CDR1 and CDR2 from the germline V gene are SGHDT and YYEEEE. The V end lost 4 bases, the J end lost 8 bases, and 14 bases lay between the germline ends. The length of the CDR3 is 13 residues. The CDR3 region has the DNA TGTGCCAGCAGCCATAGCAGGGGGGGTACGCAGTATTTT. Amino acid sequence: CASSHSRGGTQYF.

The chain has TRBV27 and TRBJ2-1, with D possibly TRBD2 on 5 matching bases. V was pared by 6 bases and J by 4 bases, with 13 bases between. Germline lookup yields CDR1 MNHEY and CDR2 SMNVEV (reference sequence). This CDR3 comprises 14 residues. CDR3 bases: TGTGCCAGCAGCCCCTTTACTAGTTACAATGAGCAGTTCTTC. Its translation is CASSPFTSYNEQFF.

The rearrangement joins TRBV4-1 to TRBJ2-1; D perhaps matches TRBD2 (5 bases). The germline gives CDR1 MGHRA, CDR2 YSYEKL. V lost 9 bases and J 8 bases, leaving 20 bases between the germline ends. The CDR3 consists of 14 residues. This CDR3 is CASKREIDADEQFF. CDR3 coding DNA: TGCGCCAGTAAAAGGGAGATAGATGCAGATGAGCAGTTCTTC.

V gene TRBV11-2 combines with J gene TRBJ2-5; TRBD2 might be the D (5 bases). Germline V lookup: CDR1 SGHAT, CDR2 FQNNGV. CDR3 length equals 16 residues. Trimming took 1 base from V and 1 from J, leaving 13 bases between them. CDR3 bases: TGTGCCAGCAGCTTAGTTAGTGGGAGCCCCCAAGAGACCCAGTACTTC. This sequence encodes CASSLVSGSPQETQYF.

In its sample, this clone was seen many times. The chain recombines TRBV12-3 or TRBV12-4 with TRBJ1-5; D gene unclear. V lost 5 bases and J 7 bases, leaving 9 bases between the germline ends. There are 12 residues in the CDR3. CDR3 protein: CASSGFGQPQHF. CDR3 in DNA: TGTGCCAGCAGTGGTTTCGGCCAGCCCCAGCATTTT.

J is TRBJ1-3 and V is TRBV7-3; 7 bases fit TRBD1. The CDR3 is 18 residues long. With V trimmed by 5 bases and J by 0 bases, 13 bases remained unmatched. The germline gives CDR1 SGHTA, CDR2 FQGTGA. In DNA, the CDR3 is TGTGCCAGCAGCCGCTCCGGTGGGACAGTAAGCTCTGGAAACACCATATATTTT. Amino acid sequence: CASSRSGGTVSSGNTIYF.

V is TRBV3-1 (or the pseudogene TRBV3-2) and J is TRBJ2-3; 11 bases line up with TRBD2. CDR1 and CDR2 (germline): LGHDT, YNNKEL (reference sequence). This CDR3 is built from 14 residues. Trimming cost V 9 bases and J 0 bases; bases outside gene matches: 2. Here the CDR3 DNA reads TGTGCCAGTGGGACTAGCGGAAGCACAGATACGCAGTATTTT. This translates into CASGTSGSTDTQYF.

V gene TRBV6-5 combines with J gene TRBJ1-5, with a tentative D call TRBD1 (5 bases). Trimming removed 2 bases at V and 3 bases at J, with 11 bases between. The CDR3 runs 15 residues. The V gene's germline CDR1 is MNHEY and CDR2 SVGAGI. The CDR3 DNA reads TGTGCCAGCAGTTACGGGACTGAGGACAATCAGCCCCAGCATTTT. Translating gives CASSYGTEDNQPQHF.

V is TRBV3-1 (or the pseudogene TRBV3-2) and J is TRBJ2-2, with D unresolved. The CDR3 loop spans 14 amino acids. Between the trimmed V and J ends, which lost 4 bases and 3 bases, there was a span of 9 bases. CDR1 LGHDT and CDR2 YNNKEL come from the germline V gene (reference sequence). The CDR3 nucleotides are TGTGCCAGCAGCCTCCGGGCGGACACCGGGGAGCTGTTTTTT. It specifies CASSLRADTGELFF.